This TCR beta chain derives from a study of T cells after yellow fever vaccination. The study, taken as a whole, reports: The secondary response was weaker, and its peak arrived faster, on day 5 versus 15. Primary-vaccination clones mostly resurfaced post-booster (96% CD4, more than 85% CD8). FACS-sorted repertoires could contain abundant clonotypes contaminating from the bulk population.

Conversion of TCR transcripts into cDNA relied on 5'RACE template switching, which added a universal primer site and UMIs. TCRdb ran MiXCR on the 5' RACE reads and lists one entry per CDR3 protein. Altogether a few hundred thousand distinct CDR3 sequences are present, approximately 4% being singletons, with the ten largest covering roughly 25%. Comments on this clonotype: Its antigen remains unknown.

The material was PBMCs, obtained 5 days after the yellow fever booster vaccination. The TCR sequence derives from a man younger than 35 who received the YFV17D yellow fever vaccine.

CDR3 sequence: CASSPERGVTDTQYF. As DNA, the CDR3 is TGTGCCAGCAGTCCGGAGCGGGGGGTCACAGATACGCAGTATTTT. This rearrangement joins TRBV7-2 to TRBJ2-3; 9 bases agree with TRBD2. Unmatched junction bases numbered 6, after V lost 6 bases and J lost 2 bases. CDR3 length: 15 residues. Per the germline V gene, CDR1 is SGHTA and CDR2 is FQGNSA.